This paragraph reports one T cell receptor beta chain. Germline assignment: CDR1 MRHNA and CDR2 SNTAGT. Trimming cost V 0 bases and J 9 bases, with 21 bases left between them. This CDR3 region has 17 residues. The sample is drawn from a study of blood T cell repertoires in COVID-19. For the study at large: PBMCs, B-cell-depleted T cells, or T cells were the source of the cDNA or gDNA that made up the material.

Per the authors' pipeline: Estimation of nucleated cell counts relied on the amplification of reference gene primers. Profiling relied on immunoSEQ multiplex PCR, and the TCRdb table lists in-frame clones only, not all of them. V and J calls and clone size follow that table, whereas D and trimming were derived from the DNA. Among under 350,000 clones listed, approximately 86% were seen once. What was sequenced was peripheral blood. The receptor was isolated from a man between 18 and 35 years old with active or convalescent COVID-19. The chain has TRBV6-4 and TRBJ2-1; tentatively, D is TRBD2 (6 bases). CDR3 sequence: CASSDSIGTPLGGEQFF. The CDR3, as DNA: TGTGCCAGCAGTGACTCGATAGGGACTCCCCTAGGAGGTGAGCAGTTCTTC.